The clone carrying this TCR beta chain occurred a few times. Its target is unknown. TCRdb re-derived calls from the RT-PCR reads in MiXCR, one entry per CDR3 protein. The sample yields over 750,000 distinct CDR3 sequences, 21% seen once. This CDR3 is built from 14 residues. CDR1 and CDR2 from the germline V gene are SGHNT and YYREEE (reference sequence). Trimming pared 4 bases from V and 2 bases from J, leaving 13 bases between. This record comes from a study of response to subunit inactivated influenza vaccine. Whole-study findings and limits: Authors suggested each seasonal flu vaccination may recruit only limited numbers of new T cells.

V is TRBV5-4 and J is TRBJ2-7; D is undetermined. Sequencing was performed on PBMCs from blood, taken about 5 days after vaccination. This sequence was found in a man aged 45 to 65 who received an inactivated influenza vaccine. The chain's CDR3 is CASSRTRPPYEQYF. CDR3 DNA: TGTGCCAGCAGCCGCACCAGGCCCCCCTACGAGCAGTACTTC.